This T cell receptor beta chain derives from a study of Ad26.COV2.S vaccination and SARS-CoV-2 variants. The treatment is: 19 received Ad26.COV2.S at low or high dose, single or two shots; 5 received placebo; per-sample allocation not given. It was on day 63 after the first vaccine or placebo injection that samples were taken. A single count supports this clone. This CDR3 has 16 residues. The germline V gene encodes CDR1 ENHRY and CDR2 SYGVKD. V gave up 6 bases and J gave up 0 bases; unmatched junction bases: 7. Libraries were prepared by immunoSEQ multiplex PCR; TCRdb keeps only in-frame clonotypes and omits some of them. The table shows about 350,000 clones, with about 85% occurring only once.

The chain has TRBV10-3 and TRBJ1-4; 7 nucleotides line up with TRBD1. The clonotype comes from a person aged 18-65 years who received the Ad26.COV2.S COVID-19 vaccine or a placebo. The sample here was peripheral blood, taken in a trial of Ad26.COV2.S vaccine versus placebo. The CDR3 loop is CAISTGVKATNEKLFF. In DNA, the CDR3 is TGTGCCATCAGCACAGGGGTGAAGGCAACTAATGAAAAACTGTTTTTT.